These 20 T cell receptor beta chains were sequenced from one sample in a study of T cells in Graves' hyperthyroidism and ophthalmopathy. The CDR3 regions of TCR beta were amplified from RNA transcripts. HTBI primers were used for first-round RT-PCR of the TCR CDR3. TCRdb re-analysed the multiplex PCR reads in MiXCR, keeping a single row per CDR3 protein. The repertoire holds some 800,000 distinct CDR3 sequences, with about 38% as singletons. Sample: blood. The receptors originated from a man younger than 35 with Graves' hyperthyroidism.

The sample holds many counts of this clonotype. The chain couples TRBV19 to TRBJ1-1; tentative D call: TRBD1 (6 bases). The V end was cut by 3 bases, the J end by 7 bases, with 12 bases between. This CDR3 contains 13 residues. The V gene's germline CDR1 is LNHDA and CDR2 SQIVND (reference sequence). The CDR3 nucleotides are TGTGCCAGTAGTATTATGGGGGCTGGTGAAGCTTTCTTT. Amino acids: CASSIMGAGEAFF.

The chain carries TRBV29-1 and TRBJ2-7; 7 nucleotides match TRBD1. CDR1 and CDR2 (germline): SQVTM, ANQGSEA. This CDR3 contains 12 residues. Germline trimming cut 6 bases from V and 1 base from J; bases unmatched to any gene: 3. Here the CDR3 DNA reads TGCAGCGTCTGGGACAGTTCCTACGAGCAGTACTTC. Translating gives CSVWDSSYEQYF.

The chain recombines TRBV6-5 with TRBJ2-5; possibly TRBD1 for D (6 bases). The germline CDR1 and CDR2 sequences are MNHEY and SVGAGI. CDR3 length equals 13 residues. With 5 bases removed from V and 5 bases from J, the gap between germline ends came to 12 bases. CDR3 region: CASSTQGRETQYF. DNA of the CDR3: TGTGCCAGCAGTACCCAGGGGCGGGAGACCCAGTACTTC.

This clonotype occurred many times. The CDR3 coding sequence is TGCAGCGTTGAAGACTGGCAGGGGCCACCTTACGAGCAGTACTTC. The encoded protein is CSVEDWQGPPYEQYF. This sequence joins TRBV29-1 and TRBJ2-7; D is possibly TRBD1 (6 bases). Germline lookup yields CDR1 SQVTM and CDR2 ANQGSEA. This CDR3 comprises 15 residues. V shed 0 bases and J shed 4 bases, with 16 bases lying between them.

This clonotype was counted many times. The chain uses TRBV7-9 and TRBJ2-7; TRBD2 is a possible D gene (6 bases). With 1 base removed from V and 5 bases from J, the gap between germline ends came to 15 bases. There are 15 residues in the CDR3. The germline gives CDR1 SEHNR, CDR2 FQNEAQ (reference sequence). Here the CDR3 DNA reads TGTGCCAGCAGCTTAGTAGTGGGGGGAGGAAACGAGCAGTACTTC. Residues: CASSLVVGGGNEQYF.

The chain carries TRBV24-1 and TRBJ2-3; 9 bases match TRBD1. There are 16 residues in the CDR3. Per the germline V gene, CDR1 is KGHDR and CDR2 is SFDVKD. Trimming cost V 4 bases and J 2 bases; bases outside gene matches: 6. CDR3 sequence: CATSESGTGTTDTQYF. CDR3 DNA sequence: TGTGCCACCAGTGAGTCCGGGACAGGGACCACAGATACGCAGTATTTT.

This clonotype was detected a few times. The chain joins TRBV20-1 to TRBJ2-7; D may be TRBD1 or TRBD2 (7 bases each). This CDR3 is built from 14 residues. V was cut by 6 bases and J by 3 bases, with 18 bases left in between. Germline V gives CDR1 DFQATT, CDR2 SNEGSKA (reference sequence). CDR3 loop: CSARGALAVYEQYF. CDR3 coding DNA: TGCAGTGCCAGGGGGGCCCTAGCGGTCTACGAGCAGTACTTC.

The chain uses TRBV5-1 and TRBJ2-7; 7 nucleotides line up with TRBD1. Germline CDR1 is SGHRS and CDR2 is YFSETQ. The V segment lost 6 bases and the J segment 6 bases; nucleotides outside the gene matches: 6. The CDR3 has 12 amino acids. As DNA, the CDR3 is TGCGCCAGCAAAGCAGGGGGTTCCGAGCAGTACTTC. Protein: CASKAGGSEQYF.

A remark on this clonotype: Being one base from a much bigger clone, this may be a read error. This chain uses TRBV29-1 with TRBJ2-7; no firm D call. CDR1 is SQVTM, CDR2 ANQGSEA, per germline. This CDR3 has 11 residues. CDR3 coding DNA: TGCAGTGCCGGGTTTTACTACGAGCAGTACTTC. Translation: CSAGFYYEQYF.

The chain combines TRBV20-1 with TRBJ1-2, with TRBD1 matching 7 bases. V gave up 5 bases and J gave up 8 bases; unmatched junction bases: 11. This CDR3 spans 13 amino acids. Germline CDR1 DFQATT, CDR2 SNEGSKA (reference sequence). For the CDR3, the DNA is TGCAGTGCTTTACGACAGGGTAGTGGAGGCTACACCTTC. Translated: CSALRQGSGGYTF.

This chain uses TRBV5-4 with TRBJ2-7; D uncertain. The germline V gene encodes CDR1 SGHNT and CDR2 YYREEE (reference sequence). V lost 4 bases, J lost 6 bases, and 17 bases lay in between. The CDR3 runs 14 residues. CDR3: CASSPGPGPAEQYF. The CDR3 nucleotides read TGTGCCAGCAGCCCCGGCCCCGGACCCGCCGAGCAGTACTTC.

This clonotype came up many times. The V and J genes are TRBV7-9 and TRBJ2-7; possibly TRBD1 or TRBD2 for D (5 bases each). Trimming left V 5 bases short and J 7 bases short, with 12 bases between. The CDR3 has 12 amino acids. The germline gives CDR1 SEHNR, CDR2 FQNEAQ (reference sequence). CDR3 residues: CASSHGTPEQYF. The CDR3 DNA is TGTGCCAGCAGCCACGGGACGCCTGAGCAGTACTTC.

This clonotype appeared a few times. The chain has TRBV5-5 and TRBJ2-7; D may be TRBD1 (6 bases). CDR3 length equals 14 residues. Trimming took 0 bases from V and 3 from J, leaving 10 bases between them. Germline lookup yields CDR1 SGHKS and CDR2 YYEKEE (reference sequence). The CDR3 here is CASSLEGVVYEQYF. The CDR3 region has the DNA TGTGCCAGCAGCTTGGAGGGGGTGGTCTACGAGCAGTACTTC.

In its sample, this clonotype was seen many times. The J gene is TRBJ2-5, the V gene TRBV10-3; 11 nucleotides match TRBD1. With V trimmed by 6 bases and J by 4 bases, 4 bases remained unmatched. This CDR3 spans 14 amino acids. The V gene's germline CDR1 is ENHRY and CDR2 SYGVKD. CDR3 protein: CAIRPGQGGETQYF. The CDR3 nucleotides read TGTGCCATCAGGCCGGGACAGGGGGGAGAGACCCAGTACTTC.

About this clonotype: A much larger clone differs by one base, so this may be a read error. The chain is built from TRBV7-2 and TRBJ1-2; 7 bases agree with TRBD1. CDR3 length: 13 amino acids. Trimming removed 5 bases from V and 6 bases from J; junction bases left unmatched: 6. In germline, CDR1 is SGHTA, CDR2 FQGNSA. Written as DNA, the CDR3 is TGTGCCAGCAGCCCAAGGGGGCGGAATGGCTACACCTTC. Residues: CASSPRGRNGYTF.

In this sample, this clonotype turned up once. This may arise from a read error, as a much more abundant clone is one base away. The rearrangement links TRBV7-8 to TRBJ1-2, with TRBD1 identical over 9 bases. The CDR3 extends over 14 amino acids. V was pared by 4 bases and J by 8 bases, with 8 bases of the junction left unmatched. Germline CDR1 and CDR2: SGHVS and FQNEAQ. The CDR3 DNA follows: TGTGCCAGCAGCTCCGCACAGGGGGCCTACGGCTACACCTTC. This codes for CASSSAQGAYGYTF.

At least ten counts were recorded for this clonotype. The chain carries TRBV15 and TRBJ2-5; tentative D call: TRBD1 (6 bases). V was shortened by 6 bases and J by 4 bases, with 15 bases between the two germline ends. Germline V gene data show CDR1 as LNHNV and CDR2 as YYDKDF (reference sequence). The CDR3 extends over 14 amino acids. CDR3: CATRTTGTLETQYF. The CDR3 DNA reads as TGTGCCACCAGGACGACTGGGACATTAGAGACCCAGTACTTC.

This clonotype has only a few counts. This chain links TRBV7-2 with TRBJ2-7, with TRBD1 matching 7 bases. Germline CDR1 and CDR2: SGHTA and FQGNSA. The junction had 4 bases not matched to a gene; V was cut back by 1 base and J by 4 bases. The CDR3 loop spans 14 amino acids. This CDR3 is CASSLGAQGYEQYF. CDR3 coding DNA: TGTGCCAGCAGCTTAGGGGCACAGGGGTACGAGCAGTACTTC.

In the case of this clonotype: Relative to the germline gene, one junction end is altered; a read error may explain this. The chain combines TRBV7-2 with TRBJ2-7; TRBD2 agrees at 10 bases. From germline, CDR1 is SGHTA and CDR2 FQGNSA. CDR3 length: 16 residues. CDR3 loop: CAGSLRSLAGVDEQYF. In nucleotides, the CDR3 is TGTGCCGGCAGCTTAAGGTCGCTAGCGGGAGTGGACGAGCAGTACTTC.

In this sample, this clonotype turned up many times. The chain employs TRBV7-9 and TRBJ2-2; possible D gene TRBD2, 5 bases. This CDR3 region has 14 residues. CDR1 and CDR2 (germline): SEHNR, FQNEAQ (reference sequence). Trimming took off 2 bases at V and 4 bases at J, with 8 bases between the two ends. CDR3 region: CASSLSGGTGELFF. DNA for the CDR3: TGTGCCAGCAGCTTAAGTGGAGGCACCGGGGAGCTGTTTTTT.